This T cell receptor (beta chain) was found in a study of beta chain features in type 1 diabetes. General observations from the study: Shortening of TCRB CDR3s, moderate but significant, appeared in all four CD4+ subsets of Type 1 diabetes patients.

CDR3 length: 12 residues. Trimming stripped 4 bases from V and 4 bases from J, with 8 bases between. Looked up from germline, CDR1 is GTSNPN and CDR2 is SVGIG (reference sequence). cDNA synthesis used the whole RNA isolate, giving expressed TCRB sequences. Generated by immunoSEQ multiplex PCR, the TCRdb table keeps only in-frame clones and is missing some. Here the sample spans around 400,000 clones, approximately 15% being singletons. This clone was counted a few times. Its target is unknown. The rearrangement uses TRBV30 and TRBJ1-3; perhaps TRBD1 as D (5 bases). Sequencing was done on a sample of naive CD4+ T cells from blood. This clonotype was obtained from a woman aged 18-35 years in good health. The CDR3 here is CAWKTAGNTIYF. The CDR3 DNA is TGTGCCTGGAAGACAGCAGGAAACACCATATATTTT.